This entry lists 6 T cell receptor beta chains sequenced from one sample in a study of regulatory T cells in long-lasting Graves disease. This sample's time point: newly diagnosed GD, antithyroid drugs for less than 3 months. PBMCs provided the RNA from which the TCR library was made. Libraries of TCR beta came from iRepertoire HTBI primers plus Arm-PCR of CDR3 regions. TCRdb ran MiXCR on the multiplex PCR reads and lists one entry per CDR3 protein. The sample consists of about 440,000 distinct CDR3 sequences, more than 13% of them appearing once. These data also featured in a second study, about T cells in Graves' hyperthyroidism and ophthalmopathy.

Specimen: peripheral blood mononuclear cells (PBMCs), collected at new diagnosis, from a patient treated with antithyroid drugs. The receptors stem from a woman aged 25 to 39 with Graves disease.

This clonotype was counted ten times or more. The genes are TRBV28 and TRBJ2-2; D is unresolved. With 3 bases removed from V and 11 bases from J, the gap between germline ends came to 7 bases. CDR1 is MDHEN and CDR2 is SYDVKM in the germline V gene. The CDR3 has 11 residues. CDR3 sequence reads: CASSFQTELFF. The CDR3 DNA is TGTGCCAGCAGTTTCCAGACAGAGCTGTTTTTT.

The rearrangement uses TRBV14 and TRBJ2-3; D gene ambiguous. Germline assignment: CDR1 SGHDN and CDR2 FVKESK. The V end lost 2 bases, the J end lost 4 bases, and 7 bases lay between the germline ends. This CDR3 spans 13 amino acids. CDR3 sequence (DNA): TGTGCCAGCAGCCAATTCAAGGCAGATACGCAGTATTTT. Residues: CASSQFKADTQYF.

This clonotype was counted many times. A read error may account for a junction end that differs from germline. The V call is TRBV4-1, the J call TRBJ1-1; TRBD1 matches at 7 bases. CDR1 is MGHRA, CDR2 YSYEKL, per germline. The CDR3 consists of 15 residues. In DNA form, the CDR3 reads TGTGCCAGCAGCCAAGAGATTTCGACAGGGACCGAAGCTTTCTTT. It yields the protein CASSQEISTGTEAFF.

This clonotype was seen more than once but under ten times. The chain links TRBV5-8 to TRBJ2-3; D call uncertain. Germline CDR1 SGHTS, CDR2 YDEGEE. This CDR3 has 15 residues. The germline V and J ends were trimmed by 0 bases and 0 bases, with 8 bases remaining between them. CDR3 sequence: CASSLVGESTDTQYF. CDR3 nucleotide sequence: TGTGCCAGCAGCTTGGTTGGCGAAAGCACAGATACGCAGTATTTT. The full variable domain, in which reference TRBV5-8 and TRBJ2-3 provide the parts outside the CDR3, is EAGVTQSPTHLIKTRGQQATLRCSPISGHTSVYWYQQALGLGLQFLLWYDEGEERNRGNFPPRFSGRQFPNYSSELNVNALELEDSALYLCASSLVGESTDTQYFGPGTRLTVL.

The CDR3: CASSSKPGQVNTGELFF. CDR3 DNA: TGCGCCAGCAGCTCAAAGCCGGGACAGGTGAACACCGGGGAGCTGTTTTTT. The chain joins TRBV5-1 to TRBJ2-2, with TRBD1 identical over 8 bases. The CDR3 totals 17 residues. V was clipped by 3 bases and J by 1 base; unmatched bases: 8. Germline-derived CDR1 and CDR2 are SGHRS and YFSETQ. The whole variable domain, remainder taken from reference TRBV5-1 and TRBJ2-2, is KAGVTQTPRYLIKTRGQQVTLSCSPISGHRSVSWYQQTPGQGLQFLFEYFSETQRNKGNFPGRFSGRQFSNSRSEMNVSTLELGDSALYLCASSSKPGQVNTGELFFGEGSRLTVL.

The V call is TRBV29-1, the J call TRBJ2-1; D is ambiguous. Per germline, CDR1 SQVTM and CDR2 ANQGSEA. The ends were cut back, 3 bases at V and 3 bases at J, with 9 bases in the middle. There are 13 residues in the CDR3. CDR3 sequence reads: CSVDGINYNEQFF. CDR3 sequence (DNA): TGCAGCGTTGACGGAATTAACTACAATGAGCAGTTCTTC.